The T cell receptor (beta chain) described here comes from a study of T cell responses to AZD1222 COVID-19 vaccine. The CDR3 totals 12 residues. CDR1 is LNHDA and CDR2 is SQIVND in the germline V gene (reference sequence). V lost 0 bases, J lost 6 bases, and 3 bases lay in between. Study-wide findings and caveats: Baseline seropositivity occurred in only a handful of AZD1222 recipients.

Using immunoSEQ multiplex PCR, the repertoire was profiled, and TCRdb retains in-frame clones only, with some absent. Of 25,000 to 35,000 clones detected, around 78% appear once; the ten largest clones hold approximately 6.3%. This clone is a singleton in its sample. Antigen unknown. This sample comprised peripheral blood, obtained on day 0 of AZD1222 vaccination. The chain links TRBV19 to TRBJ1-5; D is ambiguous. This sequence was found in an adult in good health. This CDR3 reads CASSIDPQPQHF. CDR3 in DNA: TGTGCCAGTAGTATAGATCCTCAGCCCCAGCATTTT.